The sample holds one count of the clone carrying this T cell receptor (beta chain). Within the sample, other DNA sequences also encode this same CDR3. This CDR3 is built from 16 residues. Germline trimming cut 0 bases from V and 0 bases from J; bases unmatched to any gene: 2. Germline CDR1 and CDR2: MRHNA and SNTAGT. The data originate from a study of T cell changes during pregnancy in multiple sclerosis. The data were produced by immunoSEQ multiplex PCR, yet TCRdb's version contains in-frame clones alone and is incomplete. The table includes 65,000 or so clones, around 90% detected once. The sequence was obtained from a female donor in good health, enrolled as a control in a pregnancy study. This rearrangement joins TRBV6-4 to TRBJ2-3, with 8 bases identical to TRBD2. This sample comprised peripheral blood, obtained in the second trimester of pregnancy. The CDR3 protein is CASSDSAGGSTDTQYF. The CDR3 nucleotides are TGTGCCAGCAGTGACTCTGCGGGGGGAAGCACAGATACGCAGTATTTT.